This T cell receptor (beta chain) was recovered during a study of blood T cells in healthy people across ages. Germline lookup yields CDR1 LNHNV and CDR2 YYDKDF (reference sequence). The CDR3 totals 15 residues. V lost 3 bases, J lost 1 base, and 9 bases lay in between. Then a second PCR, running about 6 to 12 cycles, was carried out with a sample-barcoded 5' primer and a J-beta primer mix. MiXCR, run by TCRdb on the 5' RACE reads, gives a single entry per CDR3 protein. Here the sample spans 650,000 to 800,000 distinct CDR3 sequences, 40% to 50% being singletons. The sequenced material came from blood. The receptor comes from a man between 60 and 75 years old in good health. The chain joins TRBV15 to TRBJ2-2, with D perhaps matching TRBD1 (5 bases). The CDR3 DNA reads TGTGCCACCAGCAGGCTGGACAAGAACACCGGGGAGCTGTTTTTT. Encoded protein: CATSRLDKNTGELFF. Full variable domain (remainder filled in from reference TRBV15 and TRBJ2-2): DAMVIQNPRYQVTQFGKPVTLSCSQTLNHNVMYWYQQKSSQAPKLLFHYYDKDFNNEADTPDNFQSRRPNTSFCFLDIRSPGLGDTAMYLCATSRLDKNTGELFFGEGSRLTVL.